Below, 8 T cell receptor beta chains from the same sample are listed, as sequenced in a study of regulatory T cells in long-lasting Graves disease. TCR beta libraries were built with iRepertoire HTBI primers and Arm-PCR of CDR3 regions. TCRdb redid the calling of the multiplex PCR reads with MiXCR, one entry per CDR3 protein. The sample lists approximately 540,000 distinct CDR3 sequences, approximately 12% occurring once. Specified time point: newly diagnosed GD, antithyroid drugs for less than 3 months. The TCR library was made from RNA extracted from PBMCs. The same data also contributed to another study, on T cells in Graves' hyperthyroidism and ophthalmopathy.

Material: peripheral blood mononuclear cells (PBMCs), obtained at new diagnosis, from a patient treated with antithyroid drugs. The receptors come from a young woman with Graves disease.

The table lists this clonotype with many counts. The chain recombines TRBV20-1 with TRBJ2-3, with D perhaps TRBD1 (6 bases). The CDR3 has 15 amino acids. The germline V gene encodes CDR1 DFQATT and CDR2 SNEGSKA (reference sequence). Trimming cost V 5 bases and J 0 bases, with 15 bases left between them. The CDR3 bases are TGCAGTGCTCCTCGACAGGTTTCTAGCACAGATACGCAGTATTTT. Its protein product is CSAPRQVSSTDTQYF.

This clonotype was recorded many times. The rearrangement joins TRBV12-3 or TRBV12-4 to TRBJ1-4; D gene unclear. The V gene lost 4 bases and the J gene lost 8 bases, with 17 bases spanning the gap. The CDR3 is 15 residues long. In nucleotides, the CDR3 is TGTGCCAGCAGTTACCCCAACGCGGAGGGAGAAAAACTGTTTTTT. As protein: CASSYPNAEGEKLFF.

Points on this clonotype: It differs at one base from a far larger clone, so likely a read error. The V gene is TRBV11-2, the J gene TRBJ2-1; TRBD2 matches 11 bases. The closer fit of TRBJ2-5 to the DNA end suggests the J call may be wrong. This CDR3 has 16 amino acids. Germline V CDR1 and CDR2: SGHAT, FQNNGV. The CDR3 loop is CASSLLAGGAGGTQYF. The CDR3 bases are TGTGCCAGCAGCTTACTAGCGGGGGGAGCTGGGGGGACCCAGTACTTC.

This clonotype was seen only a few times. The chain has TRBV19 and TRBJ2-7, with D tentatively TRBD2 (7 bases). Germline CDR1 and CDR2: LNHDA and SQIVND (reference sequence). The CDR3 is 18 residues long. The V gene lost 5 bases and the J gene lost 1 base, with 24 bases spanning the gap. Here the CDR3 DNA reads TGTGCCAGTAGTGCCTACGGGGTTGCCGGGGGGCCATCCTACGAGCAGTACTTC. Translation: CASSAYGVAGGPSYEQYF. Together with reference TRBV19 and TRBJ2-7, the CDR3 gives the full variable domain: DGGITQSPKYLFRKEGQNVTLSCEQNLNHDAMYWYRQDPGQGLRLIYYSQIVNDFQKGDIAEGYSVSREKKESFPLTVTSAQKNPTAFYLCASSAYGVAGGPSYEQYFGPGTRLTVT.

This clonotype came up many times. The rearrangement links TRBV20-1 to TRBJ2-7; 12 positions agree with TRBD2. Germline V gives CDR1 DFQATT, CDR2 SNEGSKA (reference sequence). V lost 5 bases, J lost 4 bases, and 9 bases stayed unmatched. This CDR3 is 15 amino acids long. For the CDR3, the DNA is TGCAGTGCTGGCTTGACTAGCGGGAGCCTATACGAGCAGTACTTC. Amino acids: CSAGLTSGSLYEQYF.

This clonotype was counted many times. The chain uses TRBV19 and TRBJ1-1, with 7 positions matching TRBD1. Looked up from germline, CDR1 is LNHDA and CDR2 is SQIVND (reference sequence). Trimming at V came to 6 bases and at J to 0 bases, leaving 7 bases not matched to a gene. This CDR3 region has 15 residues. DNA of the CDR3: TGTGCCAGTAGCACCCGGGACAGCATGAACACTGAAGCTTTCTTT. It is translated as CASSTRDSMNTEAFF.

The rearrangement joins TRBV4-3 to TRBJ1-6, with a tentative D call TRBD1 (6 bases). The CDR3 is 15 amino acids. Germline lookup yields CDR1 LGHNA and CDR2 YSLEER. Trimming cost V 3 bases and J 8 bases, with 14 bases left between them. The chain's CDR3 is CASSHYRERDSPLHF. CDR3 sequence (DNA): TGCGCCAGCAGCCATTACAGGGAGCGGGATTCACCCCTCCACTTT.

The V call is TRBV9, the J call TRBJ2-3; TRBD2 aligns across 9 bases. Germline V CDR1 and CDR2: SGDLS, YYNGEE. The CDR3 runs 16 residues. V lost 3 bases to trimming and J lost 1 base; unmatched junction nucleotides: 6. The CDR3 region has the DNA TGTGCCAGCAGCGGCCATAGCGGGAGAGGCACAGATACGCAGTATTTT. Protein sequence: CASSGHSGRGTDTQYF.